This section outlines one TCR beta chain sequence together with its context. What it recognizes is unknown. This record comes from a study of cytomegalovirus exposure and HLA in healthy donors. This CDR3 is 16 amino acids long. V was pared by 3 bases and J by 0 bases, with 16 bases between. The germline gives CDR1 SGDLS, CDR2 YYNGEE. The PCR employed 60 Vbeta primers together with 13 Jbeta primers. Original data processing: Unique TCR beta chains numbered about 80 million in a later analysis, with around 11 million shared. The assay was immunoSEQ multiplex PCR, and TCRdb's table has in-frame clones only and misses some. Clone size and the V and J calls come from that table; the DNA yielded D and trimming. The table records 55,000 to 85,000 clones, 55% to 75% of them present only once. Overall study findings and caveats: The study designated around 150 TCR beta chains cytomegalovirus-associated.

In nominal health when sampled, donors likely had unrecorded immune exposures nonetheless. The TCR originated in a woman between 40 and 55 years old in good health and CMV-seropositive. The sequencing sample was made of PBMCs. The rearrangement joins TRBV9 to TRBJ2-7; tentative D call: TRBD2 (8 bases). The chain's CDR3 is CASSAGGGRSSYEQYF. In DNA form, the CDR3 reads TGTGCCAGCAGCGCGGGAGGGGGCCGCAGCTCCTACGAGCAGTACTTC.